This T cell receptor beta chain was documented in a study of T-cell memory formation after mild COVID-19. From germline, CDR1 is DFQATT and CDR2 SNEGSKA (reference sequence). The CDR3 has 13 amino acids. Trimming cost V 1 base and J 3 bases, with 8 bases left between them. cDNA libraries for TCR alpha and TCR beta, carrying sample barcodes and UMIs, came from 5'RACE with constant-segment primers. MiXCR was run by TCRdb on the 5' RACE reads, yielding one entry per CDR3 protein. The sample has some 62,000 distinct CDR3 sequences, 9.3% seen once; the top ten hold less than 1.5%. This clonotype was recorded many times. What it binds is unknown. Overall study results and limits: Later expanders leaned CD4+, whereas day 15 to 85 contracting clones were balanced CD4/CD8. Unconfirmed was the SARS-CoV-2 specificity of second-wave clones that peaked on day 37. Contracting CD4+ clones lay largely in CM and EM, with CD8+ ones residing in EMRA.

The chain combines TRBV20-1 with TRBJ2-3; D is possibly TRBD2 (6 bases). The sample comprised PBMCs or a T cell subset sorted from them (not recorded which). This TCR was sampled from a man aged 18 to 30 who had mild COVID-19 (a few samples of this study predate the infection). Cell type and time point are not known. This chain's CDR3 is CSARVSGTDTQYF. The CDR3 DNA is TGCAGTGCTAGAGTCAGCGGGACAGATACGCAGTATTTT.